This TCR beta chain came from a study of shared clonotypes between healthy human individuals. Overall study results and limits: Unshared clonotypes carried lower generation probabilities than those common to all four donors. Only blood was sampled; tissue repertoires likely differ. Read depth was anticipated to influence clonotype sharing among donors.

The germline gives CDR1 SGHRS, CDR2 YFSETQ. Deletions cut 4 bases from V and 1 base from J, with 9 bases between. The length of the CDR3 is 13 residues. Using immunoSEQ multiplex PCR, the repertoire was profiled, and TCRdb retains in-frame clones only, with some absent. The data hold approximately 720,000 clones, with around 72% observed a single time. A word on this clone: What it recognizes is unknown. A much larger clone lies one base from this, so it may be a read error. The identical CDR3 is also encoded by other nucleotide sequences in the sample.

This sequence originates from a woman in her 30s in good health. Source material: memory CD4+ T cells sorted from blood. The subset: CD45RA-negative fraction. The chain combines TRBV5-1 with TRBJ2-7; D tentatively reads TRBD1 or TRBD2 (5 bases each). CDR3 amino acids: CASSRDGSYEQYF. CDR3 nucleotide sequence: TGCGCCAGCAGCCGGGACGGATCCTACGAGCAGTACTTC.